This T cell receptor (beta chain) was identified during a study of CXCR3-negative and CXCR3-positive naive CD8 T cells. CDR1 is SNHLY and CDR2 is FYNNEI in the germline V gene. This CDR3 has 14 amino acids. With regard to this clonotype: Its specificity is not known.

The authors prepared UMI-labeled TRB cDNA libraries by 5' RACE. TCRdb reanalyzed the 5' RACE reads, giving one entry per CDR3 protein sequence and no DNA. The sample totals around 26,000 distinct CDR3 sequences. The study's findings and limits: Naive CXCR3-negative cells resembled naive CXCR3-positive cells in TRBV-TRBJ usage; memory cells differed.

The material sequenced was naive CXCR3- CD8+ T cells from blood. Sample subset: CD45RO-CCR7+CD27+CD95- naive CD8+ T cells lacking CXCR3 (TNR3-). The chain is built from TRBV2 and TRBJ2-1; TCRdb's D call of TRBD2 is untestable without DNA. The sequence derives from a human donor in good health. Some clones in this sample may be carry-over from other donors' samples. CDR3 protein: CASSETSGTNEQFF. The whole variable domain, filled in from reference TRBV2 and TRBJ2-1, reads EPEVTQTPSHQVTQMGQEVILRCVPISNHLYFYWYRQILGQKVEFLVSFYNNEISEKSEIFDDQFSVERPDGSNFTLKIRSTKLEDSAMYFCASSETSGTNEQFFGPGTRLTVL.